What follows are 18 T cell receptor beta chains derived from one specimen sequenced in a study of neurological immune-mediated disorders. Using its own MiXCR run on the 5' RACE reads, TCRdb lists one record per CDR3 protein. The sample consists of more than 45,000 distinct CDR3 sequences, around 4% of them appearing once. Sequenced sample: PBMCs. The origin of the receptors is a man aged 25 to 45 with multiple sclerosis.

This clonotype has a count of ten or more. The chain carries TRBV5-1 and TRBJ2-1, with D unclear. The CDR3 is made up of 11 amino acids. Germline lookup yields CDR1 SGHRS and CDR2 YFSETQ. V gave up 4 bases and J gave up 8 bases, with 7 bases separating them. CDR3 sequence: CASSRLDEQFF. The CDR3 nucleotides are TGCGCCAGCAGCCGGCTCGATGAGCAGTTCTTC. Together with reference TRBV5-1 and TRBJ2-1, the CDR3 gives the full variable domain: KAGVTQTPRYLIKTRGQQVTLSCSPISGHRSVSWYQQTPGQGLQFLFEYFSETQRNKGNFPGRFSGRQFSNSRSEMNVSTLELGDSALYLCASSRLDEQFFGPGTRLTVL.

This clonotype was seen at least ten times. The gene calls are TRBV20-1 and TRBJ2-7, with a weak D call TRBD1 (5 bases). The CDR3 contains 12 residues. CDR1 DFQATT and CDR2 SNEGSKA come from the germline V gene (reference sequence). Trimming pared 5 bases from V and 7 bases from J, leaving 15 bases between. CDR3 amino acids: CSALSGMGEQYF. The CDR3 DNA reads as TGCAGTGCTTTGTCAGGGATGGGGGAGCAGTACTTC.

This clonotype was counted at least ten times. This chain connects TRBV6-5 to TRBJ1-3; D gene unclear. CDR1 is MNHEY, CDR2 SVGAGI, per germline. V shed 4 bases and J shed 0 bases, with 13 bases lying between them. This CDR3 is 16 amino acids long. The DNA of the CDR3 is TGTGCCAGCAGTTTAATGGCCTTTTCCTCTGGAAACACCATATATTTT. It translates to CASSLMAFSSGNTIYF.

This clonotype has ten or more counts. The chain combines TRBV4-1 with TRBJ2-7; 8 bases fit TRBD1. Germline loops: CDR1 MGHRA, CDR2 YSYEKL. Losses at the gene ends were 4 bases for V and 2 bases for J; bases not matched to a gene: 4. This CDR3 is built from 14 residues. The DNA for the CDR3 is TGCGCCAGCAGCCCGACACAGGGGGCCTACGAGCAGTACTTC. This translates into CASSPTQGAYEQYF.

This clonotype was seen at least ten times. The chain has TRBV20-1 and TRBJ1-1; TRBD1 is a possible D gene (6 bases). This CDR3 is built from 15 residues. Trimming took 5 bases from V and 8 from J, leaving 24 bases between them. CDR1 DFQATT and CDR2 SNEGSKA come from the germline V gene (reference sequence). CDR3 residues: CSAYETRGRGYEAFF. The DNA of the CDR3 is TGCAGTGCTTACGAAACGAGAGGAAGGGGGTACGAAGCTTTCTTT.

This clonotype was recorded at least ten times. The rearrangement joins TRBV6-2 or TRBV6-3 to TRBJ2-1; perhaps TRBD2 as D (5 bases). The germline V and J ends were trimmed by 6 bases and 7 bases, with 22 bases remaining between them. This CDR3 is built from 16 residues. From germline, CDR1 is MNHEY and CDR2 SVGEGT. CDR3 nucleotides: TGTGCCAGCAGAACAACGCAGGCGGCGGGTGGGAATGAGCAGTTCTTC. Its protein product is CASRTTQAAGGNEQFF.

This clonotype turned up a few times. This chain connects TRBV7-6 to TRBJ2-5; maybe TRBD2 (6 bases). There are 14 residues in the CDR3. Trimming took off 5 bases at V and 5 bases at J, with 15 bases between the two ends. The germline gives CDR1 SGHVS, CDR2 FNYEAQ. As DNA, the CDR3 is TGTGCCAGCAGCCGCCCGGGGGAGATCGAGACCCAGTACTTC. The encoded protein is CASSRPGEIETQYF.

This clonotype came up many times. The J gene is TRBJ2-2, the V gene TRBV5-1, with D perhaps matching TRBD1 or TRBD2 (5 bases each). V was shortened by 0 bases and J by 6 bases, with 9 bases between the two germline ends. CDR3 length equals 14 residues. Germline CDR1 and CDR2: SGHRS and YFSETQ. This CDR3 is CASSLGGDPGELFF. Here the CDR3 DNA reads TGCGCCAGCAGCTTGGGAGGGGATCCCGGGGAGCTGTTTTTT.

This clonotype was counted many times. The chain couples TRBV20-1 to TRBJ1-1, with D perhaps TRBD1 (5 bases). Germline assignment: CDR1 DFQATT and CDR2 SNEGSKA (reference sequence). The V gene lost 6 bases and the J gene lost 1 base, with 15 bases spanning the gap. The CDR3 is made up of 14 amino acids. The CDR3 nucleotides are TGCAGTGCCCCTGGGGGTCCAGGGAACACTGAAGCTTTCTTT. Its protein product is CSAPGGPGNTEAFF.

This clonotype has ten or more counts. Possible read error: a much larger clone is one base away. The chain combines TRBV29-1 with TRBJ2-1; possibly TRBD1 or TRBD2 for D (5 bases each). The V and J ends lost 5 bases and 8 bases respectively, with 13 bases between them. The CDR3 extends over 12 amino acids. Germline V lookup: CDR1 SQVTM, CDR2 ANQGSEA. In nucleotides, the CDR3 is TGCAGCGTTTGGGAAATGGGGGATGAGCAGTTCTTC. This gives the protein CSVWEMGDEQFF.

This clonotype was observed at least ten times. V is TRBV5-1 and J is TRBJ2-3, with D unresolved. CDR3 length equals 13 residues. CDR1 and CDR2 (germline): SGHRS, YFSETQ. Trimming removed 0 bases from V and 3 bases from J, with 5 bases in between. CDR3 residues: CASSLDQTDTQYF. The DNA for the CDR3 is TGCGCCAGCAGCTTGGACCAGACAGATACGCAGTATTTT.

This clonotype was seen many times. The gene calls are TRBV20-1 and TRBJ1-2, with D possibly being TRBD1 (5 bases). CDR1 is DFQATT and CDR2 is SNEGSKA in the germline V gene (reference sequence). V was clipped by 4 bases and J by 6 bases, with 12 bases between them. This CDR3 has 12 residues. The CDR3 DNA is TGCAGTGCTACTCGCAAGGGGAATGGCTACACCTTC. Translating gives CSATRKGNGYTF.

This clonotype occurred a few times. At one end, the junction sequence differs from germline, possibly due to a read error. This chain joins TRBV20-1 and TRBJ1-5, with no clear D. This CDR3 spans 12 amino acids. Germline V gives CDR1 DFQATT, CDR2 SNEGSKA (reference sequence). Here the CDR3 reads CSARNPDQPQNF. DNA for the CDR3: TGCAGTGCTAGGAATCCCGATCAGCCCCAGAATTTT.

This clonotype came up many times. This chain connects TRBV3-1 to TRBJ2-7; 14 positions match TRBD2. Trimming took 4 bases from V and 0 from J; bases not matched to a gene: 5. This CDR3 has 17 amino acids. Germline V CDR1 and CDR2: LGHDT, YNNKEL (reference sequence). The CDR3 DNA reads TGTGCCAGCAGCCCATGGACTAGCGGGGGGCTCTCCTACGAGCAGTACTTC. Protein sequence: CASSPWTSGGLSYEQYF.

This clonotype has at least ten counts. The V call is TRBV15, the J call TRBJ1-2, with a weak D call TRBD1 (6 bases). This CDR3 is 12 amino acids long. The germline gives CDR1 LNHNV, CDR2 YYDKDF (reference sequence). Between the trimmed V and J ends, which lost 0 bases and 8 bases, there was a span of 7 bases. CDR3 region: CATSRDRGGYTF. DNA for the CDR3: TGTGCCACCAGCAGAGACAGGGGCGGCTACACCTTC.

This clonotype is termed medium-sized. The chain uses TRBV2 and TRBJ2-7; 8 nucleotides agree with TRBD2. CDR1 SNHLY and CDR2 FYNNEI come from the germline V gene. The CDR3 extends over 14 amino acids. The V gene end was trimmed by 7 bases and the J gene end by 0 bases; junction bases not matched to a gene: 5. As DNA, the CDR3 is TGTGCCAGCATACTAGCGGAGAGCTCCTACGAGCAGTACTTC. As protein: CASILAESSYEQYF.

This clonotype has a count of ten or more. This chain joins TRBV5-1 and TRBJ2-7; 9 bases are shared with TRBD1. V shed 0 bases and J 1 base; nucleotides not matched to a gene: 2. The length of the CDR3 is 15 residues. Looked up from germline, CDR1 is SGHRS and CDR2 is YFSETQ. The CDR3 DNA follows: TGCGCCAGCAGCTTGGTAGGACAGGGGTCCTACGAGCAGTACTTC. This translates into CASSLVGQGSYEQYF.

This clonotype has ten or more counts. V usage is TRBV29-1 and J usage is TRBJ2-1; a weak D match, TRBD2 (6 bases). Germline lookup yields CDR1 SQVTM and CDR2 ANQGSEA. The V end was cut by 4 bases, the J end by 7 bases, with 8 bases between. The CDR3 contains 11 residues. CDR3 protein: CSVGRENEQFF. The CDR3 coding sequence is TGCAGCGTTGGACGGGAGAATGAGCAGTTCTTC.